These 23 T cell receptor beta chains originate from one sample sequenced in a study of CD8+ T cells in alopecia areata. Following RNA extraction, reverse transcription yielded cDNA that acted as the sequencing template. Data came from immunoSEQ multiplex PCR; TCRdb stores just in-frame clones and leaves some out. The sample yields fewer than 150,000 clones, 45% to 65% seen once. The source was CD4+ T cells sorted from blood, collected at week 0. Source of these receptors: a human donor with alopecia areata.

This rearrangement joins TRBV7-2 to TRBJ2-5; D remains ambiguous. V was clipped by 5 bases and J by 5 bases, with 9 bases between them. The CDR3 has 12 amino acids. Germline V gene sequence: CDR1 SGHTA, CDR2 FQGNSA. In DNA, the CDR3 is TGTGCCAGCAGCGCCACGGTGGAGACCCAGTACTTC. Amino acid sequence: CASSATVETQYF. Drawing the rest from reference TRBV7-2 and TRBJ2-5, the complete variable domain is GAGVSQSPSNKVTEKGKDVELRCDPISGHTALYWYRQSLGQGLEFLIYFQGNSAPDKSGLPSDRFSAERTGGSVSTLTIQRTQQEDSAVYLCASSATVETQYFGPGTRLLVL.

Remarks on this clone: The identical CDR3 is also encoded by other nucleotide sequences in the sample. The genes are TRBV6-5 and TRBJ2-1; 8 bases match TRBD2. Germline CDR1 reads MNHEY; CDR2 reads SVGAGI. Trimming at V came to 2 bases and at J to 4 bases, leaving 4 bases not matched to a gene. This CDR3 comprises 15 residues. Here the CDR3 DNA reads TGTGCCAGCAGTTACGGGTCGGGAGGGTACAATGAGCAGTTCTTC. It yields the protein CASSYGSGGYNEQFF.

Note on this clone: Other DNA sequences in this sample translate to the same CDR3. The J gene is TRBJ2-2, the V gene TRBV5-1; D is unresolved. This CDR3 region has 12 residues. Germline V lookup: CDR1 SGHRS, CDR2 YFSETQ. Trimming left V 0 bases short and J 8 bases short, with 5 bases between. The CDR3 here is CASSLVRGELFF. The CDR3 bases are TGCGCCAGCAGCTTGGTCCGAGGGGAGCTGTTTTTT.

V usage is TRBV19 and J usage is TRBJ2-1, with 9 bases matching TRBD2. The CDR3 spans 15 residues. Germline CDR1 and CDR2: LNHDA and SQIVND (reference sequence). V was pared by 3 bases and J by 6 bases, with 6 bases of the junction left unmatched. The CDR3 here is CASSIGTSPSNEQFF. The CDR3 DNA is TGTGCCAGTAGTATCGGGACTAGCCCATCCAATGAGCAGTTCTTC. Full variable domain (rest looked up from reference TRBV19 and TRBJ2-1): DGGITQSPKYLFRKEGQNVTLSCEQNLNHDAMYWYRQDPGQGLRLIYYSQIVNDFQKGDIAEGYSVSREKKESFPLTVTSAQKNPTAFYLCASSIGTSPSNEQFFGPGTRLTVL.

The rearrangement joins TRBV18 to TRBJ2-4, with D maybe TRBD2 (6 bases). This CDR3 spans 16 amino acids. Germline values: CDR1 KGHSH, CDR2 LQKENI. V was cut by 0 bases and J by 6 bases, with 15 bases left in between. CDR3 protein: CASSPPNGGSGNIQYF. The CDR3 nucleotides are TGTGCCAGCTCACCACCGAATGGGGGGTCGGGAAACATTCAGTACTTC. The variable domain in full, completed from reference TRBV18 and TRBJ2-4, reads NAGVMQNPRHLVRRRGQEARLRCSPMKGHSHVYWYRQLPEEGLKFMVYLQKENIIDESGMPKERFSAEFPKEGPSILRIQQVVRGDSAAYFCASSPPNGGSGNIQYFGAGTRLSVL.

V gene TRBV14 combines with J gene TRBJ2-1, with D unresolved. The CDR3 is 14 residues long. Germline lookup yields CDR1 SGHDN and CDR2 FVKESK. V was clipped by 3 bases and J by 4 bases, with 10 bases between them. Here the CDR3 DNA reads TGTGCCAGCAGCCAGATAGGAAATTACAATGAGCAGTTCTTC. This encodes CASSQIGNYNEQFF.

This chain joins TRBV4-3 and TRBJ1-2, with D possibly TRBD1 on 5 matching bases. Germline assignment: CDR1 LGHNA and CDR2 YSLEER. CDR3 length: 15 amino acids. Trimming left V 0 bases short and J 8 bases short, with 16 bases between. In DNA, the CDR3 is TGCGCCAGCAGCCAAGATTCGGCGGGCTGGGGGGGCTACACCTTC. This codes for CASSQDSAGWGGYTF.

The chain has TRBV7-2 and TRBJ2-1; D is perhaps TRBD2 (6 bases). The CDR3 is 15 amino acids. Per the germline V gene, CDR1 is SGHTA and CDR2 is FQGNSA. The germline V and J ends were trimmed by 5 bases and 8 bases, with 19 bases remaining between them. CDR3: CASSLAGPRGDEQFF. The CDR3, as DNA: TGTGCCAGCAGCCTCGCCGGCCCCCGCGGGGATGAGCAGTTCTTC.

This clone was counted only a few times. The genes are TRBV29-1 and TRBJ1-2, with 7 bases aligning to TRBD1. The germline gives CDR1 SQVTM, CDR2 ANQGSEA. V shed 4 bases, J shed 7 bases, and the junction held 3 bases outside the gene matches. The CDR3 has 11 amino acids. In DNA, the CDR3 is TGCAGCGTTGGTCAGGGGGTTGGCTACACCTTC. Its protein product is CSVGQGVGYTF.

This chain connects TRBV25-1 to TRBJ2-3, with D maybe TRBD2 (5 bases). CDR1 and CDR2 from the germline V gene are MGHDK and SYGVNS. V was shortened by 3 bases and J by 8 bases, with 15 bases between the two germline ends. This CDR3 has 14 residues. This CDR3 reads CASSDRLTTSTQYF. DNA for the CDR3: TGTGCCAGCAGTGACCGTTTGACTACCTCTACGCAGTATTTT.

The chain combines TRBV13 with TRBJ2-7; D is ambiguous. Deletions cut 3 bases from V and 3 bases from J, with 6 bases between. Germline V gene lookup returns CDR1 PRHDT and CDR2 FYEKMQ (reference sequence). The CDR3 runs to 12 residues. This CDR3 reads CASSFDGYEQYF. In DNA, the CDR3 is TGTGCCAGCAGCTTCGACGGCTACGAGCAGTACTTC. Drawing the rest from reference TRBV13 and TRBJ2-7, the complete variable domain is AAGVIQSPRHLIKEKRETATLKCYPIPRHDTVYWYQQGPGQDPQFLISFYEKMQSDKGSIPDRFSAQQFSDYHSELNMSSLELGDSALYFCASSFDGYEQYFGPGTRLTVT.

The V call is TRBV29-1, the J call TRBJ1-4; maybe TRBD1 (5 bases). Between the trimmed V and J ends, which lost 4 bases and 4 bases, there was a span of 10 bases. This CDR3 contains 13 residues. Germline CDR1 and CDR2: SQVTM and ANQGSEA. CDR3 amino acids: CSVGDSINEKLFF. Here the CDR3 DNA reads TGCAGCGTTGGCGACAGCATTAATGAAAAACTGTTTTTT.

The V and J genes are TRBV4-2 and TRBJ2-3; D not resolved. In germline, CDR1 is LGHNA, CDR2 YNFKEQ. V lost 4 bases to trimming and J lost 0 bases, with 14 bases between them. This CDR3 has 16 residues. The CDR3 region is CASSRVGRGSTDTQYF. DNA of the CDR3: TGTGCCAGCAGCCGGGTTGGGCGTGGAAGCACAGATACGCAGTATTTT.

This chain uses TRBV30 with TRBJ2-1, with 9 bases identical to TRBD1. Germline V gives CDR1 GTSNPN, CDR2 SVGIG (reference sequence). The CDR3 contains 12 residues. V was pared by 5 bases and J by 7 bases, with 3 bases of the junction left unmatched. CDR3 region: CAWGTGSNEQFF. The CDR3 bases are TGTGCCTGGGGGACAGGGTCAAATGAGCAGTTCTTC.

J is TRBJ2-1 and V is TRBV7-6, with D maybe TRBD2 (5 bases). CDR1 and CDR2 from the germline V gene are SGHVS and FNYEAQ. CDR3 length equals 13 residues. V was cut by 0 bases and J by 7 bases, with 7 bases left in between. CDR3 bases: TGTGCCAGCAGCTTAGCGCGGAGGAATGAGCAGTTCTTC. This gives the protein CASSLARRNEQFF.

CDR3 in DNA: TGTGCCAGCAGCTTGTCGTCTTCCCATGGACTACCCAACACCGGGGAGCTGTTTTTT. As protein: CASSLSSSHGLPNTGELFF. The chain employs TRBV5-4 and TRBJ2-2; possibly TRBD2 for D (6 bases). The CDR3 has 19 residues. Germline V gene sequence: CDR1 SGHNT, CDR2 YYREEE (reference sequence). Trimming shortened V by 1 base and J by 2 bases, and 21 bases separated the two germline ends.

Written as DNA, the CDR3 is TGTGCCAGCAGCCCGGACTACGGCACAGATACGCAGTATTTT. The encoded protein is CASSPDYGTDTQYF. The gene calls are TRBV5-4 and TRBJ2-3, with D perhaps TRBD2 (6 bases). V lost 4 bases, J lost 1 base, and 10 bases lay in between. The CDR3 runs to 14 residues. Germline V lookup: CDR1 SGHNT, CDR2 YYREEE (reference sequence).

The chain links TRBV21-1 to TRBJ1-1; the table's D call TRBD1 went unverified against the DNA. TRBV21-1 is listed as a pseudogene. The CDR3 loop spans 16 amino acids. The CDR3 DNA reads as TGTGCCAGCAGCAAAGTGACGGTCAGACACCTTGATGAGGCTTTCTTT. The encoded protein is CASSKVTVRHLDEAFF.

This clone showed up just a few times. The V and J genes are TRBV6-5 and TRBJ1-5, with 9 bases fitting TRBD1. This CDR3 contains 15 residues. Germline V gene sequence: CDR1 MNHEY, CDR2 SVGAGI. The V segment lost 4 bases and the J segment 1 base; nucleotides outside the gene matches: 2. CDR3 in amino acids: CASSSDRGSNQPQHF. The CDR3 region has the DNA TGTGCCAGCAGTTCGGACAGGGGAAGCAATCAGCCCCAGCATTTT.

This clone turned up a few times. The chain carries TRBV19 and TRBJ2-2; unclear D gene. Germline V gives CDR1 LNHDA, CDR2 SQIVND (reference sequence). The CDR3 loop spans 13 amino acids. Deletions cut 2 bases from V and 5 bases from J, with 6 bases between. CDR3 sequence: CASSIWGTGELFF. The CDR3 DNA sequence: TGTGCCAGTAGTATATGGGGTACCGGGGAGCTGTTTTTT.

This clone was seen just once. The CDR3 loop reads CASSMRGGIETQYF. DNA of the CDR3: TGTGCCAGTAGTATGCGGGGGGGCATTGAGACCCAGTACTTC. V gene TRBV19 combines with J gene TRBJ2-5; the match to TRBD2 covers 9 bases. J gave up 5 bases and V 3 bases, and 4 bases lay outside the gene matches. The CDR3 has 14 residues. Germline loops: CDR1 LNHDA, CDR2 SQIVND (reference sequence).

This clone was seen more than once but under ten times. V and J are TRBV11-2 and TRBJ2-7; TRBD2 matches at 8 bases. V was clipped by 2 bases and J by 2 bases; unmatched bases: 11. The CDR3 spans 17 residues. CDR1 and CDR2 (germline): SGHAT, FQNNGV. The CDR3 DNA sequence: TGTGCCAGCAGCTTAATCGGGAGCGGGGGACTTCCCTACGAGCAGTACTTC. This sequence encodes CASSLIGSGGLPYEQYF.

This clone was observed a few times. CDR3 loop: CATAEGFTGELFF. The CDR3 DNA follows: TGTGCCACCGCGGAGGGCTTCACCGGGGAGCTGTTTTTT. The V and J genes are TRBV15 and TRBJ2-2, with D possibly being TRBD2 (6 bases). Trimming took 8 bases from V and 4 from J, leaving 11 bases between them. Germline loops: CDR1 LNHNV, CDR2 YYDKDF (reference sequence). This CDR3 contains 13 residues. Complete variable domain (other parts from reference TRBV15 and TRBJ2-2): DAMVIQNPRYQVTQFGKPVTLSCSQTLNHNVMYWYQQKSSQAPKLLFHYYDKDFNNEADTPDNFQSRRPNTSFCFLDIRSPGLGDTAMYLCATAEGFTGELFFGEGSRLTVL.